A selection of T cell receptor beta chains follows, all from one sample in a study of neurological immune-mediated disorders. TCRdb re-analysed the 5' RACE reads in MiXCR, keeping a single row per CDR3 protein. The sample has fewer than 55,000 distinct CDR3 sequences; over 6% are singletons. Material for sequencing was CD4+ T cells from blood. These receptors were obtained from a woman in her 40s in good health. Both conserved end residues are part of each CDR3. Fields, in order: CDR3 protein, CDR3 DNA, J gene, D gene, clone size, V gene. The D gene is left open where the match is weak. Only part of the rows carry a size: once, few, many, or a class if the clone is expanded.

CASSRQRPSSGANVLTF TGTGCCAGCAGCAGACAACGCCCCAGCTCTGGGGCCAACGTCCTGACTTTC TRBJ2-6 - many TRBV12-3/TRBV12-4
CASSLGGGSDSPLHF TGTGCCAGCAGCTTAGGGGGGGGTTCGGATTCACCCCTCCACTTT TRBJ1-6 - many TRBV7-2
CATSRISGVNTGELFF TGTGCCACCAGCAGAATTTCAGGGGTAAACACCGGGGAGCTGTTTTTT TRBJ2-2 - - TRBV15
CASTKTGGYTEAFF TGTGCCAGCACCAAGACAGGTGGTTACACTGAAGCTTTCTTT TRBJ1-1 - many TRBV5-8
CASSLNGVNVLTF TGCGCCAGCAGCTTGAACGGGGTTAACGTCCTGACTTTC TRBJ2-6 - many TRBV5-1
CASSLASGSYEQYF TGTGCCAGCAGCTTAGCTAGCGGGAGTTACGAGCAGTACTTC TRBJ2-7 TRBD2 many TRBV7-9
CATSLSTGTGYGETQYF TGTGCCACCAGCCTCTCGACCGGGACAGGGTACGGAGAGACCCAGTACTTC TRBJ2-5 TRBD1 many TRBV15
CASNLATGGNKPQHF TGTGCCAGCAACTTGGCCACCGGTGGCAATAAGCCCCAGCATTTT TRBJ1-5 - - TRBV5-5
CAGLAGPGPDTQYF TGTGCCGGTTTAGCGGGTCCCGGACCAGATACGCAGTATTTT TRBJ2-3 TRBD2 many TRBV6-6
CSVLAPIQETQYF TGCAGTGTTTTGGCCCCCATCCAAGAGACCCAGTACTTC TRBJ2-5 - many TRBV20-1
CASSYTGARVNTEAFF TGTGCCAGCAGTTATACAGGGGCGCGGGTGAACACTGAAGCTTTCTTT TRBJ1-1 TRBD1 many TRBV3-1
CASSPYRSIMTDTQYF TGTGCCAGCAGCCCGTATAGATCTATAATGACAGATACGCAGTATTTT TRBJ2-3 - many TRBV7-3
CASSPRGALTEAFF TGTGCCAGCTCACCACGAGGGGCCCTCACTGAAGCTTTCTTT TRBJ1-1 - many TRBV18
CASNSGTRSTDTQYF TGCGCCAGCAATTCCGGGACCAGGTCGACAGATACGCAGTATTTT TRBJ2-3 - many TRBV5-1
CASSNRTGLLGEQYF TGTGCCAGCAGCAACCGGACAGGGCTCCTGGGCGAGCAGTACTTC TRBJ2-7 TRBD1 many TRBV7-2
CSAPGPDRAHGYTF TGCAGTGCTCCCGGGCCGGACAGGGCCCATGGCTACACCTTC TRBJ1-2 TRBD1 many TRBV20-1
CSASRVNTEAFF TGCAGTGCTAGCAGGGTGAACACTGAAGCTTTCTTT TRBJ1-1 - many TRBV20-1
CASSPTGLGWSYTF TGTGCCAGCAGTCCCACAGGGTTGGGGTGGAGCTACACCTTC TRBJ1-2 - many TRBV27
CSGDRGNEQYF TGCAGCGGGGACAGGGGTAACGAGCAGTACTTC TRBJ2-7 TRBD1 many TRBV29-1
CSVADLYGYTF TGCAGCGTTGCGGATCTCTATGGCTACACCTTC TRBJ1-2 - - TRBV29-1
CASSRQGGRGNEQYF TGTGCCAGCAGCCGGCAAGGCGGGAGGGGAAACGAGCAGTACTTC TRBJ2-7 TRBD2 many TRBV27
CASTEDRQLVETQYF TGTGCCAGCACAGAAGACAGACAACTAGTAGAGACCCAGTACTTC TRBJ2-5 - many TRBV25-1
CSAGDNTEAFF TGCAGCGCCGGGGACAACACTGAAGCTTTCTTT TRBJ1-1 - many TRBV29-1
CAISESGLTWNEQFF TGTGCCATCAGTGAGTCGGGACTAACGTGGAATGAGCAGTTCTTC TRBJ2-1 TRBD2 many TRBV10-3
CAIRAYIPGLAGSNEQFF TGTGCCATCAGGGCTTATATCCCTGGACTAGCGGGGTCCAATGAGCAGTTCTTC TRBJ2-1 TRBD2 many TRBV10-3
CASSGLADSYEQYF TGTGCCAGCAGCGGACTAGCGGACTCCTACGAGCAGTACTTC TRBJ2-7 TRBD2 few TRBV5-6
CAISTGIQETQYF TGTGCCATCAGCACAGGGATCCAAGAGACCCAGTACTTC TRBJ2-5 - many TRBV10-3
CASSESADTQYF TGTGCCAGCAGTGAAAGTGCTGATACGCAGTATTTT TRBJ2-3 - few TRBV6-1
CASILGWGGSNQPQHF TGTGCCAGCATCCTCGGGTGGGGTGGTAGCAATCAGCCCCAGCATTTT TRBJ1-5 - many TRBV12-3/TRBV12-4
CSVRQGANTEAFF TGCAGTGTCCGACAGGGGGCGAACACTGAAGCTTTCTTT TRBJ1-1 TRBD1 many TRBV29-1
CSARPGAKNIQYF TGCAGTGCTAGGCCGGGAGCCAAAAACATTCAGTACTTC TRBJ2-4 - many TRBV20-1
CASSYLSGLAGADTQYF TGTGCCAGCAGTTACCTTTCGGGACTAGCGGGAGCAGATACGCAGTATTTT TRBJ2-3 TRBD2 many TRBV6-2/TRBV6-3
CASSQDDFRGLDLEQFF TGTGCCAGCAGCCAAGATGATTTCAGGGGGTTGGATCTTGAGCAGTTCTTC TRBJ2-1 TRBD1 many TRBV14
CSARGRDSPDIQYF TGCAGTGCTAGGGGACGGGATTCGCCGGACATTCAGTACTTC TRBJ2-4 - many TRBV20-1
CASSPRYEQYF TGTGCCAGCAGTCCCCGCTACGAGCAGTACTTC TRBJ2-7 - many TRBV2
CASSDTGAQGTEAFF TGCGCCAGCAGTGACACGGGGGCGCAAGGTACTGAAGCTTTCTTT TRBJ1-1 - few TRBV10-2
CSASLPGTSGGNTGELFF TGCAGTGCTAGTCTACCAGGGACTAGCGGGGGAAACACCGGGGAGCTGTTTTTT TRBJ2-2 TRBD2 many TRBV20-1
CASSQGTLPSFF TGTGCCAGCAGCCAGGGGACTCTGCCGTCTTTCTTT TRBJ1-1 - many TRBV3-1
CASGSLRGRLITDTQYF TGTGCCAGCGGTTCCCTGCGCGGGAGGCTGATCACAGATACGCAGTATTTT TRBJ2-3 TRBD2 many TRBV27
CSVGRGINQPQHF TGCAGCGTGGGGAGGGGAATCAATCAGCCCCAGCATTTT TRBJ1-5 - many TRBV29-1